This T cell receptor beta chain was found in a study of regulatory T cells in long-lasting Graves disease (dated by TCRdb to about 2021). Notes on the research overall: In the newly diagnosed Graves' disease group, patients had been taking antithyroid drugs for less than 3 months. Persistent Graves' disease patients were compared with newly diagnosed Graves' disease patients by peripheral blood TCR sequencing and RNA sequencing. TCR sequencing covered some 13 persistent and some 20 newly diagnosed Graves' disease patients, some 33 samples in total. The study was registered as a clinical trial and conducted in China. Study-wide findings and limitations: Preferential use of TRBV28, TRBJ1-2 and TRBJ2-5 was observed in persistent disease, whereas TRBV20-1 and TRBJ2-1 were favored in newly diagnosed disease. Only the TCR beta chain was sequenced and analyzed. Only peripheral blood was studied, because thyroid tissue, the primary lesion, was inaccessible. Persistent patients shared more public clonotypes among themselves (2,741) than newly diagnosed patients did (more than 850). Lower TCR Shannon entropy and fewer highly expanded clones were observed in persistent Graves' disease patients than in newly diagnosed patients, which suggested clonal expansion. As a limitation, the authors acknowledged that the small sample size may reduce accuracy.

Library generation was performed with multiplex PCR. The reads were generated on an Illumina HiSeq 4000. To build TCR beta libraries, CDR3 regions were amplified by Arm-PCR using iRepertoire HTBI primers. Before sequencing, the PCR products underwent gel purification. As for the authors' bioinformatics: Across samples, 60 to 75 TRBV and roughly 13 TRBJ segments were identified and used for gene usage analysis of CDR3 amino acid clonotypes. COPE and FqMerger were used to merge the filtered high-quality paired reads into contigs. BLAST was used to align contigs to IMGT TRBV, TRBD and TRBJ reference genes, and CDR3 was defined according to IMGT. Highly expanded clones were defined as clonotypes with a frequency above 0.1%. Shannon entropy served as the measure of repertoire diversity, while the Gini coefficient captured V-J evenness. A clonotype was considered public if more than one individual shared it. The raw public reads went through TCRdb reprocessing: fastp at Q25, MiXCR clone calling, in-frame beta chains kept. Identical CDR3 proteins give one entry, which carries the most common genes and DNA. TCRdb, not the authors, supplied the V and J calls. Within this sample are a few hundred thousand distinct CDR3 sequences, with about 18% of them counted one time only. 12% to 15% of the sample rests with the top ten.

CDR1 and CDR2 are drawn from the germline V gene (reference sequence): SGHNT, YYREEE. Including cysteine and phenylalanine, the CDR3 has 14 amino acids. The entry retains the CDR3 DNA only, 42 bases that are in frame from base 1. V lost 4 bases and J lost 0 bases; the stretch between them is 10 bases long. This clonotype was counted between two and nine times. Its antigen remains undetermined. No much larger clone is present one base from it, and per-base qualities are unavailable. Taken with the paper, the label for time point translates to: newly diagnosed GD, antithyroid drugs for less than 3 months. RNA was extracted from PBMCs in TRIzol for both TCR sequencing and RNA sequencing. The diagnosis of Graves' disease followed American Thyroid Association guidelines. Patients for the study were recruited at an endocrinology department in Xi'an, China. From each patient, about 9.7 milliliters of peripheral blood was collected into an EDTA anticoagulant tube. Ficoll Paque Plus density gradient separation was used to isolate PBMCs, and no further T cell sorting was performed. An Agilent 2100 Bioanalyzer and agarose gel were used to check RNA quality, while a NanoDrop 2000 measured RNA concentration.

This same sample was also part of a study on T cells in Graves' hyperthyroidism and ophthalmopathy. As described in the second report: A patient counted as having stable Graves' hyperthyroidism if no progression to ophthalmopathy occurred over 18 months of follow-up. Hyperthyroidism patients were aged 18 to 65 years and newly diagnosed, with disease duration of less than 2 months. Any patient with an uncontrolled infection, another autoimmune disease, pregnancy or lactation was excluded. Diagnoses were based on clinical symptoms, serum thyroxine and TRAb, thyroid ultrasound and orbital computed tomography. The first round of RT-PCR for the TCR CDR3 was performed with the HTBI primer set and the Qiagen OneStep RT-PCR kit. Blood samples also contained most of the expanded thyroid clonotypes (frequency above 0.001), which suggests that blood repertoires may reflect thyroid immune responses. A model built on a 13 V-J signature distinguished ophthalmopathy from stable hyperthyroidism, reaching about 88% sensitivity and approximately 83% specificity in cross-validation and 80%/75% in testing. In validation, the model predicted progression to ophthalmopathy a median of around 6.5 months before onset, with about 70% sensitivity and nearly 75% specificity. A discovery cohort of around 98 patients, 43 with Graves' ophthalmopathy and about 58 with stable Graves' hyperthyroidism, was used to find distinguishing TCR V-J signatures. Prospective prediction of ophthalmopathy was tested in an independent validation cohort consisting of 18 to 20 hyperthyroidism patients and over 15 patients who later progressed to ophthalmopathy. The approximately 95 discovery patients were divided at random into training and test sets in a 7:3 ratio. In addition, the study compared T-cell repertoires in thyroid tissue and in blood from several Graves' hyperthyroidism patients. Once sampling was done, hyperthyroidism patients were given methimazole at a starting dose of 30 mg daily, whereas ophthalmopathy patients were given high-dose intravenous methylprednisolone. The libraries were constructed in a second round of multiplex PCR and then size-selected and purified. Libraries were sequenced paired-end with 100 bp reads on an Illumina HiSeq2000. SOAPnuke was used to process the raw data, throwing out any read that contained adapters or uncalled bases, had a mean Phred below 15, or lacked an exact constant-primer or identifier match. High-quality paired reads were merged with COPE v1.2.5, and unique nucleotide sequences were defined as clonotypes. MiTCR v1.1 was used to align clonotypes to the IMGT TRBV, TRBD and TRBJ reference segments. The analysis included only V-J combinations with a frequency above 0.0001, which together covered around 99% of the repertoires. The TCS score was defined as F50 (clonal expansion) divided by E x V (chaos), with BLOSUM62-based TCRdist calculated between CDR3 peptides within each V-J. Welch's t-statistics and random forest reduced around 510 V-J features to fewer than 15, which were used in a naive Bayes classifier (R e1071). Sample size was not statistically predetermined, and investigators were not blinded to group allocation. TCR Vbeta CDR3 sequencing of 130 to 150 peripheral blood samples (about 45 ophthalmopathy, over 70 hyperthyroidism and roughly 17 progressor patients) is reported in the paper.

The sample in question was peripheral blood mononuclear cells (PBMCs), obtained at new diagnosis, from a patient treated with antithyroid drugs. The receptor chain draws on TRBV5-4 and TRBJ1-1; TRBD1 is a weak D gene call, 5 bases matching. This TCR was recovered from a woman aged 25 to 39 with Graves disease. Donor details come from another sample of the same person, matched by shared clones. The CDR3 in this case is CASSREGLNTEAFF. The DNA sequence is given as TGTGCCAGCAGCCGTGAGGGGCTGAACACTGAAGCTTTCTTT.